Here is one T cell receptor (beta chain) with its context. Antigen unknown. This CDR3 spans 15 amino acids. CDR1 SGDLS and CDR2 YYNGEE come from the germline V gene. Trimming took off 5 bases at V and 4 bases at J, with 16 bases between the two ends. Generated by immunoSEQ multiplex PCR, the TCRdb table keeps only in-frame clones and is missing some. This table holds under 850,000 clones, around 77% found once. This entry comes from a study of shared clonotypes between healthy human individuals. Study-wide results and caveats: Relative to clonotypes present in all four donors, those not shared had lower generation probabilities. Naive subsets generally exceeded memory subsets in estimated richness. Of the naive CD4 clonotypes, approximately 5% were shared across a handful of donors.

The genes are TRBV9 and TRBJ1-3; weak D call: TRBD1 (6 bases). The sample comprised memory CD4+ T cells sorted from blood. Subset defined: CD45RA-negative fraction. This receptor was obtained from a woman in her thirties in good health. CDR3 residues: CASSPETGFGNTIYF. CDR3 in DNA: TGTGCCAGCAGTCCGGAAACAGGGTTCGGAAACACCATATATTTT.